Each of the 30 T cell receptor beta chains below was sequenced from the same sample in a study of T-cell reconstitution after alpha-beta-depleted transplantation in children. A TCRbeta library incorporating unique molecular identifiers was prepared. MiXCR was run by TCRdb on the PCR reads, yielding one entry per CDR3 protein. The table has 230,000 or so distinct CDR3 sequences, 9% to 10% seen once. Specimen: PBMCs from the stem cell graft donor, collected from the stem cell graft. These receptor sequences come from a human donor who donated a stem cell graft to a child with SCID.

At least ten counts were recorded for this clonotype. The rearrangement links TRBV20-1 to TRBJ1-2, with D possibly being TRBD1 (5 bases). CDR3 length equals 11 residues. Germline CDR1 is DFQATT and CDR2 is SNEGSKA (reference sequence). V was shortened by 6 bases and J by 8 bases, with 13 bases between the two germline ends. The CDR3 sequence is CSAGGFGGYTF. The DNA for the CDR3 is TGCAGTGCGGGGGGATTCGGCGGCTACACCTTC.

As for this clonotype: A single base separates this from a much larger clone, so it may be a read error. The chain has TRBV7-2 and TRBJ2-7, with D perhaps matching TRBD2 (5 bases). CDR1 is SGHTA and CDR2 is FQGNSA in the germline V gene. This CDR3 contains 15 residues. The V gene lost 2 bases and the J gene lost 2 bases, with 13 bases spanning the gap. CDR3 sequence reads: CASSLQAAGPYEQYF. CDR3 in DNA: TGTGCCAGCAGCTTACAGGCCGCGGGTCCCTACGAGCAGTACTTC.

This clonotype was seen more than once but under ten times. The chain combines TRBV5-6 with TRBJ1-1, with a weak D call TRBD1 (5 bases). The V end was cut by 3 bases, the J end by 1 base, with 10 bases between. CDR1 is SGHDT, CDR2 YYEEEE, per germline. The CDR3 consists of 14 residues. The CDR3 nucleotides are TGTGCCAGCAGCTCGGGACTTGAGAACACTGAAGCTTTCTTT. Protein: CASSSGLENTEAFF.

This clonotype was detected ten times or more. The chain couples TRBV6-1 to TRBJ1-1; D not certain. The CDR3 is 12 amino acids. With 3 bases removed from V and 5 bases from J, the gap between germline ends came to 7 bases. Germline loops: CDR1 MNHNS, CDR2 SASEGT. CDR3 sequence (DNA): TGTGCCAGCAGTGATAAGGTGACTGAAGCTTTCTTT. Residues: CASSDKVTEAFF.

This clonotype was detected many times. This rearrangement joins TRBV6-6 to TRBJ1-5, with TRBD1 identical over 7 bases. The junction had 9 bases not matched to a gene; V was cut back by 5 bases and J by 11 bases. This CDR3 has 13 amino acids. The germline V gene has CDR1 MNHNY and CDR2 SVGAGI (reference sequence). This chain's CDR3 is CASSPQGLRAQHF. DNA of the CDR3: TGTGCCAGCAGTCCACAGGGGCTGAGGGCCCAGCATTTT.

This clonotype was counted ten times or more. The chain has TRBV5-1 and TRBJ2-1; D possibly corresponds to TRBD2 (5 bases). This CDR3 contains 15 residues. Trimming shortened V by 4 bases and J by 0 bases, and 11 bases separated the two germline ends. Germline V gene data show CDR1 as SGHRS and CDR2 as YFSETQ. CDR3 sequence (DNA): TGCGCCAGCAGCCTGCCGGGGAGCTCCTACAATGAGCAGTTCTTC. It specifies CASSLPGSSYNEQFF.

This clonotype occurred many times. This chain joins TRBV11-3 and TRBJ1-5; D unresolved. V was cut by 3 bases and J by 7 bases, with 13 bases left in between. The CDR3 has 14 residues. The germline CDR1 and CDR2 sequences are SGHNT and YENEEA. The CDR3 is CASSFNGVGQPQHF. Here the CDR3 DNA reads TGTGCCAGCAGCTTTAATGGGGTCGGGCAGCCCCAGCATTTT.

This clonotype appeared many times. The chain links TRBV29-1 to TRBJ2-7, with D hard to call. Germline assignment: CDR1 SQVTM and CDR2 ANQGSEA. The CDR3 runs to 12 residues. V lost 7 bases and J lost 0, with 10 bases in between. Here the CDR3 reads CSAGPSSYEQYF. The CDR3 nucleotides read TGCAGCGCTGGACCGAGCTCCTACGAGCAGTACTTC.

This clonotype has ten or more counts. V gene TRBV4-3 combines with J gene TRBJ1-2, with D perhaps matching TRBD1 (6 bases). Germline CDR1 is LGHNA and CDR2 is YSLEER. V gave up 1 base and J gave up 11 bases, with 17 bases separating them. CDR3 length: 14 amino acids. CDR3 protein: CASSQVFGYRAYTF. The CDR3 coding sequence is TGCGCCAGCAGCCAAGTGTTTGGCTACAGGGCTTACACCTTC.

This clonotype was recorded at least ten times. This chain links TRBV10-3 with TRBJ1-6; maybe TRBD1 (6 bases). Germline CDR1 is ENHRY and CDR2 is SYGVKD. This CDR3 region has 15 residues. Trimming took 0 bases from V and 9 from J, leaving 12 bases between them. Here the CDR3 DNA reads TGTGCCATCAGTGAGTCCACAGGGTTGGGTTCACCCCTCCACTTT. Encoded protein: CAISESTGLGSPLHF.

At least ten counts were recorded for this clonotype. The chain couples TRBV12-3 or TRBV12-4 to TRBJ2-1, with 9 bases lining up with TRBD1. Losses at the gene ends were 2 bases for V and 3 bases for J; bases not matched to a gene: 2. This CDR3 spans 15 amino acids. CDR3 bases: TGTGCCAGCAGTTTACTGGGACAGGGCTACAATGAGCAGTTCTTC. It specifies CASSLLGQGYNEQFF.

Ten or more counts support this clonotype. The chain recombines TRBV4-1 with TRBJ2-3; TRBD1 matches 7 bases. From germline, CDR1 is MGHRA and CDR2 YSYEKL. The CDR3 runs to 21 residues. With 0 bases clipped from V and 4 bases from J, the junction kept 22 bases outside the gene matches. CDR3: CASSQDPSPTTDRVNPDTQYF. The CDR3 nucleotides are TGCGCCAGCAGCCAAGATCCCTCCCCCACAACTGACAGGGTGAATCCAGATACGCAGTATTTT.

This clonotype showed up many times. The CDR3 reads CSARVGTTDTQYF. The DNA of the CDR3 is TGCAGTGCTAGAGTGGGAACCACAGATACGCAGTATTTT. The chain recombines TRBV20-1 with TRBJ2-3; D remains ambiguous. The CDR3 totals 13 residues. V was trimmed by 1 base and J by 2 bases, leaving 7 bases between them. CDR1 is DFQATT and CDR2 is SNEGSKA in the germline V gene (reference sequence).

This clonotype was counted at least ten times. The chain joins TRBV11-1 to TRBJ2-2; 8 bases are shared with TRBD2. The ends lost 4 bases at V and 3 bases at J; junction bases unmatched: 4. Germline V CDR1 and CDR2: SGHAT, FQDESV (reference sequence). The CDR3 totals 15 residues. In DNA, the CDR3 is TGTGCCAGCAGCTCGCGGGGGGCGGACACCGGGGAGCTGTTTTTT. Translation: CASSSRGADTGELFF.

A few counts support this clonotype. This chain uses TRBV12-3 or TRBV12-4 with TRBJ1-1; TRBD1 might be the D (5 bases). CDR3 length: 14 residues. V was cut by 8 bases and J by 4 bases, with 17 bases left in between. CDR3 in DNA: TGTGCCAGCCGTTATCTGGGGGAAGGCACTGAAGCTTTCTTT. Its translation is CASRYLGEGTEAFF.

This clonotype was observed many times. The CDR3 spells CASSAVGGCTF. Here the CDR3 DNA reads TGTGCCAGCAGCGCTGTCGGGGGTTGCACCTTC. The rearrangement uses TRBV5-5 and TRBJ1-2, with D maybe TRBD1 (5 bases). Looked up from germline, CDR1 is SGHKS and CDR2 is YYEKEE (reference sequence). There are 11 residues in the CDR3. V was shortened by 4 bases and J by 13 bases, with 14 bases between the two germline ends. Full variable domain (outside the CDR3, taken from reference TRBV5-5 and TRBJ1-2): DAGVTQSPTHLIKTRGQQVTLRCSPISGHKSVSWYQQVLGQGPQFIFQYYEKEERGRGNFPDRFSARQFPNYSSELNVNALLLGDSALYLCASSAVGGCTFGSGTRLTVV.

This clonotype occurred many times. This rearrangement joins TRBV2 to TRBJ1-4; D unresolved. The CDR3 has 12 residues. Between the trimmed V and J ends, which lost 5 bases and 8 bases, there was a span of 9 bases. The V gene's germline CDR1 is SNHLY and CDR2 FYNNEI. In DNA, the CDR3 is TGTGCCAGCAGTATGGAGGGAGAAAAACTGTTTTTT. It encodes CASSMEGEKLFF.

This clonotype was detected ten times or more. The chain combines TRBV2 with TRBJ2-1; 11 bases map to TRBD1. Trimming removed 4 bases from V and 6 bases from J; junction bases left unmatched: 5. CDR1 and CDR2 from the germline V gene are SNHLY and FYNNEI. This CDR3 contains 15 residues. CDR3 bases: TGTGCCAGCAGTGCGGGACAGGGGGGTATCAATGAGCAGTTCTTC. This encodes CASSAGQGGINEQFF.

This clonotype was counted many times. The CDR3: CASSLGGRGYGYTF. CDR3 in DNA: TGTGCCAGCAGCTTGGGGGGGCGCGGCTATGGCTACACCTTC. The chain joins TRBV5-5 to TRBJ1-2; a possible D gene is TRBD1 (6 bases). The germline gives CDR1 SGHKS, CDR2 YYEKEE (reference sequence). V was shortened by 0 bases and J by 4 bases, with 10 bases between the two germline ends. This CDR3 is 14 amino acids long.

This chain connects TRBV20-1 to TRBJ2-1; D is possibly TRBD2 (5 bases). V shed 0 bases and J shed 4 bases, with 10 bases lying between them. The CDR3 covers 14 residues. Germline V CDR1 and CDR2: DFQATT, SNEGSKA (reference sequence). The DNA for the CDR3 is TGCAGTGCTAGAGATAATCGGGGTTACAATGAGCAGTTCTTC. Encoded protein: CSARDNRGYNEQFF.

This clonotype was detected many times. The V gene is TRBV7-9, the J gene TRBJ2-7, with D perhaps TRBD1 (6 bases). This CDR3 has 14 residues. Deletions cut 2 bases from V and 7 bases from J, with 15 bases between. Germline-derived CDR1 and CDR2 are SEHNR and FQNEAQ (reference sequence). In DNA, the CDR3 is TGTGCCAGCAGCTTACGAGAGGGGGTGGGTGAGCAGTACTTC. Translated: CASSLREGVGEQYF.

With respect to this clonotype: A read error is possible here, since a much larger clone lies one base away. The V gene is TRBV12-3 or TRBV12-4, the J gene TRBJ1-5, with D hard to call. The CDR3 is 18 residues long. CDR3 bases: TGTGCCAGCTGTTTAGCGCTGGGGTTGGGGTCGGCAAATCAGCCCCAGCATTTT. As protein: CASCLALGLGSANQPQHF.

This clonotype was seen repeatedly, ten times or more. The chain employs TRBV5-5 and TRBJ1-2; 10 bases map to TRBD1. Trimming took 4 bases from V and 1 from J; bases not matched to a gene: 7. The germline CDR1 and CDR2 sequences are SGHKS and YYEKEE (reference sequence). There are 16 residues in the CDR3. As DNA, the CDR3 is TGTGCCAGCAGCCCCTACGACAGGGGGCTTAACTATGGCTACACCTTC. Translated, it gives CASSPYDRGLNYGYTF.

This clonotype was seen repeatedly, ten times or more. The chain couples TRBV6-1 to TRBJ2-1; D possibly corresponds to TRBD2 (6 bases). The CDR3 is 15 amino acids. The germline V gene encodes CDR1 MNHNS and CDR2 SASEGT. V dropped 6 bases and J dropped 4 bases, with 16 bases sitting between them. DNA of the CDR3: TGTGCCAGCAGACCTCTAGCGAAATTATACAATGAGCAGTTCTTC. This codes for CASRPLAKLYNEQFF.

As for this clonotype: A clone one base away is much larger, so this may be a read error. The rearrangement joins TRBV6-5 to TRBJ1-1; D is perhaps TRBD1 (6 bases). Germline loops: CDR1 MNHEY, CDR2 SVGAGI. The CDR3 totals 11 residues. Trimming removed 11 bases from V and 7 bases from J, with 14 bases in between. The CDR3 here is CAGTRGGEAFF. The CDR3 nucleotides are TGTGCCGGCACCCGAGGGGGTGAAGCTTTCTTT.

This clonotype was seen more than once but under ten times. The chain carries TRBV5-4 and TRBJ2-3; D is possibly TRBD1 or TRBD2 (5 bases each). V lost 3 bases and J 2 bases, leaving 7 bases between the germline ends. CDR1 SGHNT and CDR2 YYREEE come from the germline V gene (reference sequence). The length of the CDR3 is 13 residues. CDR3 residues: CASSSGTTDTQYF. The CDR3 DNA reads as TGTGCCAGCAGCTCTGGGACCACAGATACGCAGTATTTT.

The sample holds many counts of this clonotype. This chain connects TRBV6-5 to TRBJ1-3, with D perhaps TRBD1 (6 bases). The ends were cut back, 5 bases at V and 1 base at J, with 15 bases in the middle. Germline lookup yields CDR1 MNHEY and CDR2 SVGAGI. The CDR3 spans 16 residues. Here the CDR3 DNA reads TGTGCCAGCAGTCTACAGGGCTTTCGGTCTGGAAACACCATATATTTT. This sequence encodes CASSLQGFRSGNTIYF.

There are many counts of this clonotype. J is TRBJ1-2 and V is TRBV20-1; TRBD1 agrees at 9 bases. Germline V gene lookup returns CDR1 DFQATT and CDR2 SNEGSKA (reference sequence). The ends lost 0 bases at V and 3 bases at J; junction bases unmatched: 2. This CDR3 is built from 14 residues. The CDR3, as DNA: TGCAGTGCTAGAGATAGGACAGGGGACTATGGCTACACCTTC. It codes for CSARDRTGDYGYTF.

The table lists this clonotype with many counts. The chain has TRBV6-5 and TRBJ1-2; D remains unclear. V dropped 0 bases and J dropped 2 bases, with 7 bases sitting between them. The CDR3 loop spans 14 amino acids. Germline CDR1 and CDR2: MNHEY and SVGAGI. CDR3 in DNA: TGTGCCAGCAGTTACTCGACACGGAACTATGGCTACACCTTC. Encoded protein: CASSYSTRNYGYTF.

Concerning this clonotype: The junction departs from germline at one end; a sequencing error may be responsible. The chain is built from TRBV5-6 and TRBJ2-7; D call uncertain. This CDR3 comprises 12 residues. CDR1 is SGHDT and CDR2 is YYEEEE in the germline V gene. As DNA, the CDR3 is TGTGCCAGCAGCTTCGGGCAATACGCGCAGTACTTC. Residues: CASSFGQYAQYF.